The clone carrying this T cell receptor (beta chain) was found a few times. Antigen unknown. The TCR library protocol was used to attach unique molecular identifiers. These identifiers were attached to individual cDNA molecules. TCRdb reprocessed the 5' RACE reads with MiXCR, giving one entry per CDR3 protein. This sample has approximately 80,000 distinct CDR3 sequences, with approximately 12% found just once. The data were taken from a study of early T cells in non-severe SARS-CoV-2 infection. Study-wide findings and caveats: Missing private and CD4 specificities, VDJdb matching favored anti-spike CD8 responses.

This CDR3 is 13 amino acids long. Germline lookup yields CDR1 SEHNR and CDR2 FQNEAQ (reference sequence). The V end lost 6 bases, the J end lost 2 bases, and 7 bases lay between the germline ends. The material sequenced was whole blood. This receptor was taken from an adult who was a healthcare worker with PCR-confirmed SARS-CoV-2 infection or an uninfected control (not recorded which). The V call is TRBV7-9, the J call TRBJ2-2; D ambiguous. The CDR3, as DNA: TGTGCCAGCAGTCGATCCAACACCGGGGAGCTGTTTTTT. Encoded protein: CASSRSNTGELFF.